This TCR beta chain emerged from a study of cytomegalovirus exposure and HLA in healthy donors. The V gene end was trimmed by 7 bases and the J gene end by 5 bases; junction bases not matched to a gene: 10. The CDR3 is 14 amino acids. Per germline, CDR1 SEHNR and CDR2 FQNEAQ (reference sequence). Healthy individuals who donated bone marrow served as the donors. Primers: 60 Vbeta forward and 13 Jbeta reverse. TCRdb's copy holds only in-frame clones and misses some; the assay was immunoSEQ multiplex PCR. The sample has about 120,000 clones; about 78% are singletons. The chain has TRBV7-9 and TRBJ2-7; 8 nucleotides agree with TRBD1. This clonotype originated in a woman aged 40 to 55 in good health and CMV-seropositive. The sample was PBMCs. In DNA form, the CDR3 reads TGTGCCAGCACCGTGACAGGGGTAGATAACGAGCAGTACTTC. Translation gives CASTVTGVDNEQYF.